This T cell receptor beta chain was identified in a study of shared clonotypes between healthy human individuals. Study-wide points: The generation probabilities recorded for non-shared clonotypes fell below those of clonotypes shared by all four donors. The genetic and exposure-history diversity represented was limited by few donors.

Germline V lookup: CDR1 MGHRA, CDR2 YSYEKL. This CDR3 spans 14 amino acids. J was trimmed by 2 bases and V by 6 bases; bases with no gene match: 2. Libraries were prepared by immunoSEQ multiplex PCR; TCRdb keeps only in-frame clonotypes and omits some of them. Among 1,400,000 or so clones, about 98.5% were seen once, and the ten largest hold approximately 0.4%. Regarding this clone: Its antigen is currently unknown.

The chain employs TRBV4-1 and TRBJ2-5; 11 nucleotides match TRBD2. The sequenced sample consisted of naive CD4+ T cells sorted from blood. Regarding subset: CD45RA+ positively selected. The source is a man aged 25-45 years in good health. Here the CDR3 DNA reads TGCGCCAGCAGAGGGACTAGCGGTCAAGAGACCCAGTACTTC. Translating it yields CASRGTSGQETQYF.